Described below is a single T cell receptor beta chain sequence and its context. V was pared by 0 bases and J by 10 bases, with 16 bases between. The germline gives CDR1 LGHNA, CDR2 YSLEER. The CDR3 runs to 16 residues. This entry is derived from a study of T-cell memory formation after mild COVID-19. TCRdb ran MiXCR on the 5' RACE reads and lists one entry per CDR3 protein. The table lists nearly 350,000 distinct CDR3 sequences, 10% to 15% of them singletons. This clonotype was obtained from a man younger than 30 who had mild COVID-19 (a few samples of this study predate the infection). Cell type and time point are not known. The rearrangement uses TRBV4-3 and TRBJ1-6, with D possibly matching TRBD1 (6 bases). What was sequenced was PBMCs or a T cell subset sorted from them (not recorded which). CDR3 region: CASSQETGQGGSPLHF. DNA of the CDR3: TGCGCCAGCAGCCAAGAGACGGGACAAGGCGGCTCACCCCTCCACTTT.